Sequencing of this TCR beta chain was carried out in a study of identifying expanded T cells in peripheral blood. Here immunoSEQ multiplex PCR was the method, and the copy in TCRdb shows in-frame clones only, minus some. There are 60,000 to 65,000 clones in the sample; over 75% occur only once, and approximately 19% lies in the top ten. V was trimmed by 4 bases and J by 7 bases, leaving 17 bases between them. The CDR3 contains 15 residues. CDR1 and CDR2 (germline): ENHRY, SYGVKD. Collection occurred without any documented infections or immune events in donors. The chain uses TRBV10-3 and TRBJ2-1; possibly TRBD2 for D (6 bases). This TCR derives from a person aged 18 to 75 in good health. Sequenced material: blood. As DNA, the CDR3 is TGTGCCATCAGTGGGGGGGTGCTAACCGGTAATGAGCAGTTCTTC. As protein: CAISGGVLTGNEQFF.